The next 25 T cell receptor beta chains were all read from a single sample in a study of shared clonotypes between healthy human individuals. Assay used: immunoSEQ multiplex PCR; TCRdb lists only in-frame clones, some missing. Of roughly 2.5 million clones listed, approximately 94% were seen once; the top ten hold roughly 0.15%. Sequencing input: naive CD4+ T cells sorted from blood. The subset is: CD45RA+ positively selected. These receptors came from a man aged 18 to 35 in good health.

The sample holds one count of this clone. The J gene is TRBJ2-2, the V gene TRBV11-2; D gene unclear. CDR1 is SGHAT and CDR2 is FQNNGV in the germline V gene. There are 14 residues in the CDR3. The germline V and J ends were trimmed by 5 bases and 7 bases, with 14 bases remaining between them. Written as DNA, the CDR3 is TGTGCCAGCAGCCCAATTAGTGGGGTCGGGGAGCTGTTTTTT. Its protein is CASSPISGVGELFF.

The CDR3 sequence: CASSPLLVNQPQHF. As DNA, the CDR3 is TGTGCCAGTAGCCCCTTGCTAGTCAATCAGCCCCAGCATTTT. This chain joins TRBV19 and TRBJ1-5; D uncertain. The V end was cut by 6 bases, the J end by 3 bases, with 12 bases between. The CDR3 loop spans 14 amino acids. Germline-derived CDR1 and CDR2 are LNHDA and SQIVND (reference sequence).

Remarks on this clone: Other DNA sequences in the sample encode the same CDR3. The chain couples TRBV27 to TRBJ2-3; 9 bases map to TRBD1. Trimming at V came to 1 base and at J to 3 bases, leaving 5 bases not matched to a gene. There are 16 residues in the CDR3. Looked up from germline, CDR1 is MNHEY and CDR2 is SMNVEV (reference sequence). This CDR3 is CASSLWGTGSTDTQYF. In DNA, the CDR3 is TGTGCCAGCAGTTTATGGGGGACAGGGTCGACAGATACGCAGTATTTT.

This chain links TRBV18 with TRBJ2-2; D may be TRBD1 (5 bases). The V and J ends lost 6 bases and 1 base respectively, with 9 bases between them. The CDR3 contains 14 residues. Looked up from germline, CDR1 is KGHSH and CDR2 is LQKENI. CDR3 protein: CASSITGNTGELFF. The CDR3 DNA sequence: TGTGCCAGCTCCATAACAGGGAACACCGGGGAGCTGTTTTTT.

The V and J genes are TRBV18 and TRBJ2-3; no clear D. The germline CDR1 and CDR2 sequences are KGHSH and LQKENI. Trimming removed 0 bases from V and 4 bases from J, with 8 bases in between. This CDR3 region has 14 residues. Written as DNA, the CDR3 is TGTGCCAGCTCACCACCGAATAGCCCAGATACGCAGTATTTT. Translated, it gives CASSPPNSPDTQYF.

About this clone itself: This CDR3 is also generated by other DNA sequences in the sample. This chain links TRBV5-1 with TRBJ2-3, with 7 bases lining up with TRBD2. With V trimmed by 7 bases and J by 0 bases, 5 bases remained unmatched. Germline V gene sequence: CDR1 SGHRS, CDR2 YFSETQ. This CDR3 is 14 amino acids long. The chain's CDR3 is CASRSGDSTDTQYF. Written as DNA, the CDR3 is TGCGCCAGCCGGAGCGGGGATAGCACAGATACGCAGTATTTT. Full variable domain (outside the CDR3, taken from reference TRBV5-1 and TRBJ2-3): KAGVTQTPRYLIKTRGQQVTLSCSPISGHRSVSWYQQTPGQGLQFLFEYFSETQRNKGNFPGRFSGRQFSNSRSEMNVSTLELGDSALYLCASRSGDSTDTQYFGPGTRLTVL.

The chain uses TRBV5-1 and TRBJ2-5, with D tentatively TRBD2 (7 bases). Germline CDR1 reads SGHRS; CDR2 reads YFSETQ. The CDR3 contains 15 residues. V shed 6 bases and J shed 5 bases, with 20 bases lying between them. CDR3 region: CASTSGGGSGETQYF. As DNA, the CDR3 is TGCGCCAGCACTTCGGGGGGCGGGAGCGGGGAGACCCAGTACTTC.

The chain carries TRBV19 and TRBJ2-6, with D perhaps matching TRBD2 (6 bases). This CDR3 spans 15 amino acids. With 0 bases removed from V and 6 bases from J, the gap between germline ends came to 9 bases. The germline CDR1 and CDR2 sequences are LNHDA and SQIVND (reference sequence). The CDR3 spells CASSIDRGKANVLTF. For the CDR3, the DNA is TGTGCCAGTAGTATAGATCGGGGGAAGGCCAACGTCCTGACTTTC.

The rearrangement uses TRBV19 and TRBJ2-2; 9 bases map to TRBD2. With V trimmed by 4 bases and J by 4 bases, 4 bases remained unmatched. The CDR3 totals 15 residues. Germline V gene sequence: CDR1 LNHDA, CDR2 SQIVND (reference sequence). The CDR3 is CASSKTSGLTGELFF. In nucleotides, the CDR3 is TGTGCCAGTAGTAAGACTAGCGGTCTCACCGGGGAGCTGTTTTTT.

This sequence joins TRBV9 and TRBJ2-7, with 12 bases matching TRBD1. The CDR3 is 21 amino acids. Losses at the gene ends were 3 bases for V and 1 base for J; bases not matched to a gene: 20. Per germline, CDR1 SGDLS and CDR2 YYNGEE. The CDR3 bases are TGTGCCAGCAGCGAGTCAACTGCCTCCGGGACAGGGGGCGGACGGTCCTACGAGCAGTACTTC. Amino acids: CASSESTASGTGGGRSYEQYF.

V usage is TRBV5-1 and J usage is TRBJ1-6, with D uncertain. The CDR3 covers 18 residues. Germline V CDR1 and CDR2: SGHRS, YFSETQ. The V end lost 0 bases, the J end lost 0 bases, and 13 bases lay between the germline ends. The CDR3 sequence: CASSLGVLAVSYNSPLHF. CDR3 in DNA: TGCGCCAGCAGCTTGGGGGTCTTGGCGGTCTCCTATAATTCACCCCTCCACTTT.

The gene calls are TRBV30 and TRBJ2-1; D ambiguous. Germline CDR1 is GTSNPN and CDR2 is SVGIG (reference sequence). The V gene lost 5 bases and the J gene lost 1 base, with 6 bases spanning the gap. The CDR3 covers 12 residues. The CDR3 is CAWDISYNEQFF. The CDR3, as DNA: TGTGCCTGGGACATATCCTACAATGAGCAGTTCTTC.

This chain uses TRBV5-4 with TRBJ2-5, with 14 bases aligning to TRBD2. The CDR3 runs to 18 residues. Germline CDR1 and CDR2: SGHNT and YYREEE (reference sequence). J lost 1 base, V lost 5 bases, and 10 bases had no gene match. CDR3 nucleotides: TGTGCCAGCAGGGAAGGGACTAGCGGGGGCCTTCTCCAAGAGACCCAGTACTTC. This codes for CASREGTSGGLLQETQYF.

Turning to this clone: Other nucleotide sequences from this sample produce the same CDR3. This chain joins TRBV5-1 and TRBJ2-1; 9 nucleotides agree with TRBD2. The CDR3 spans 15 residues. Losses at the gene ends were 3 bases for V and 1 base for J; bases not matched to a gene: 2. CDR1 is SGHRS and CDR2 is YFSETQ in the germline V gene. In DNA form, the CDR3 reads TGCGCCAGCAGCTCGACTAGCGGTTCCTACAATGAGCAGTTCTTC. Translated: CASSSTSGSYNEQFF. Looking up the rest from reference TRBV5-1 and TRBJ2-1 gives the full variable domain: KAGVTQTPRYLIKTRGQQVTLSCSPISGHRSVSWYQQTPGQGLQFLFEYFSETQRNKGNFPGRFSGRQFSNSRSEMNVSTLELGDSALYLCASSSTSGSYNEQFFGPGTRLTVL.

The gene calls are TRBV19 and TRBJ1-2; TRBD1 is a possible D gene (6 bases). The ends were cut back, 3 bases at V and 2 bases at J, with 13 bases in the middle. This CDR3 spans 15 amino acids. Germline CDR1 LNHDA, CDR2 SQIVND (reference sequence). CDR3 in amino acids: CASSIQQGGNYGYTF. The CDR3 region has the DNA TGTGCCAGTAGTATTCAACAGGGAGGGAACTATGGCTACACCTTC.

The V call is TRBV5-1, the J call TRBJ2-5; 7 positions agree with TRBD2. V lost 2 bases and J lost 2; bases outside the gene matches: 9. CDR3 size: 16 residues. Germline V gene data show CDR1 as SGHRS and CDR2 as YFSETQ. The CDR3 DNA is TGCGCCAGCAGCTTCCTAGGACTAGAGGGGCAAGAGACCCAGTACTTC. This codes for CASSFLGLEGQETQYF.

The chain joins TRBV30 to TRBJ1-2; D gene ambiguous. CDR3 size: 13 residues. Between the trimmed V and J ends, which lost 0 bases and 8 bases, there was a span of 13 bases. Looked up from germline, CDR1 is GTSNPN and CDR2 is SVGIG (reference sequence). DNA for the CDR3: TGTGCCTGGAGTGTAGTCCCCCTTGGGGGCTACACCTTC. This gives the protein CAWSVVPLGGYTF.

V usage is TRBV5-6 and J usage is TRBJ1-2; possibly TRBD1 for D (6 bases). Germline V gene data show CDR1 as SGHDT and CDR2 as YYEEEE. This CDR3 is built from 14 residues. With 2 bases removed from V and 4 bases from J, the gap between germline ends came to 12 bases. The CDR3 nucleotides read TGTGCCAGCAGCTTCCAGGGGCTGGGCTATGGCTACACCTTC. Its translation: CASSFQGLGYGYTF.

The V and J genes are TRBV18 and TRBJ1-6; D is perhaps TRBD1 (6 bases). V lost 2 bases to trimming and J lost 12 bases, with 17 bases between them. This CDR3 contains 15 residues. The germline V gene encodes CDR1 KGHSH and CDR2 LQKENI. This chain's CDR3 is CASSPMDGRGLPLHF. CDR3 bases: TGTGCCAGCTCACCAATGGACGGCAGGGGCCTACCCCTCCACTTT.

This chain joins TRBV7-2 and TRBJ1-6, with a tentative D call TRBD1 (5 bases). Germline V lookup: CDR1 SGHTA, CDR2 FQGNSA. This CDR3 is 16 amino acids long. V was pared by 5 bases and J by 7 bases, with 18 bases between. The CDR3 DNA reads TGTGCCAGCAGCCCCCGAGAAGGGGCACACAATTCACCCCTCCACTTT. Amino acid sequence: CASSPREGAHNSPLHF.

The gene calls are TRBV5-8 and TRBJ1-4, with D perhaps TRBD1 (6 bases). V lost 5 bases to trimming and J lost 3 bases, with 14 bases between them. CDR3 length: 15 residues. CDR1 SGHTS and CDR2 YDEGEE come from the germline V gene. The CDR3 loop is CASRGGRGPNEKLFF. The CDR3, as DNA: TGTGCCAGCAGGGGGGGCAGGGGACCTAATGAAAAACTGTTTTTT.

This clone was observed a single time. This chain uses TRBV6-1 with TRBJ1-1, with D uncertain. Looked up from germline, CDR1 is MNHNS and CDR2 is SASEGT. The V end was cut by 10 bases, the J end by 6 bases, with 18 bases between. The CDR3 has 13 amino acids. For the CDR3, the DNA is TGTGCCACCCTCGCCGGTAGGATATCTGAAGCTTTCTTT. Encoded protein: CATLAGRISEAFF.

The chain uses TRBV6-1 and TRBJ1-2; 8 nucleotides align to TRBD1. V lost 0 bases, J lost 8 bases, and 5 bases stayed unmatched. The CDR3 is 14 residues long. Germline CDR1 reads MNHNS; CDR2 reads SASEGT. The CDR3 reads CASSEAQQGGGYTF. The CDR3 nucleotides are TGTGCCAGCAGTGAAGCCCAACAGGGGGGCGGCTACACCTTC.

The chain recombines TRBV19 with TRBJ1-4; D not resolved. V was trimmed by 7 bases and J by 3 bases, leaving 12 bases between them. The CDR3 runs 14 residues. Germline assignment: CDR1 LNHDA and CDR2 SQIVND (reference sequence). The CDR3 sequence is CASTPPGSNEKLFF. CDR3 nucleotide sequence: TGTGCCAGTACCCCGCCCGGATCTAATGAAAAACTGTTTTTT.

V gene TRBV11-1 combines with J gene TRBJ2-1, with D uncertain. From germline, CDR1 is SGHAT and CDR2 FQDESV (reference sequence). V lost 7 bases and J 6 bases, leaving 10 bases between the germline ends. The CDR3 consists of 12 residues. CDR3 nucleotides: TGTGCCAGCAACCATCGGACCAATGAGCAGTTCTTC. This encodes CASNHRTNEQFF.